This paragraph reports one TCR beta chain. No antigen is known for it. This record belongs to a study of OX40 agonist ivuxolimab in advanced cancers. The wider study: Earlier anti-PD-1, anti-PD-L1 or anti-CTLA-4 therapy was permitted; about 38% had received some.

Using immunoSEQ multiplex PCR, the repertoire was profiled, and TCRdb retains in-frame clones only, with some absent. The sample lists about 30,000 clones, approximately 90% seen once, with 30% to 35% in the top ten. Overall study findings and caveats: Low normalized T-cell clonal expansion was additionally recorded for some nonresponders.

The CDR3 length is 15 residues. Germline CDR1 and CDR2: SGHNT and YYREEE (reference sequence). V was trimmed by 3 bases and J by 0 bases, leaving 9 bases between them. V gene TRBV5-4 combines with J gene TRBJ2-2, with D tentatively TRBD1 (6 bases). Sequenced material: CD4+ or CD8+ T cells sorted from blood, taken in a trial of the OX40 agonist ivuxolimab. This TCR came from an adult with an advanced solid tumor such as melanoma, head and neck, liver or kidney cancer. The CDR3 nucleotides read TGTGCCAGCAGCTCTACAGGGACGAACACCGGGGAGCTGTTTTTT. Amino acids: CASSSTGTNTGELFF.